One and the same sample provided the 26 T cell receptor beta chains below, sequenced in a study of tumor-infiltrating lymphocytes in primary liver carcinoma. Starting material of approximately 500 ng total RNA yielded TCR beta cDNA via a constant-region primer. Slightly modified ARM-PCR, run as three nested multiplex PCR rounds, produced the TCR beta libraries. Researchers ran the first two PCR rounds for roughly 10 cycles each with TRBV1-TRBV30 forward primers and a C-beta reverse primer. One entry per CDR3 protein results from TCRdb running MiXCR on the multiplex PCR reads. The sample has about 120,000 distinct CDR3 sequences, about two thirds seen once. Co-extraction of both nucleic acids (RNA and DNA) used about 20-33 mg of unsorted bulk tissue. The sequencing input was tumor-adjacent normal liver tissue. These receptors were collected from a woman aged 55-75 years with primary liver carcinoma and hepatitis B virus infection.

The V gene is TRBV7-9, the J gene TRBJ2-5; TRBD2 aligns across 7 bases. This CDR3 contains 14 residues. V shed 5 bases, J shed 5 bases, and the junction held 8 bases outside the gene matches. The germline gives CDR1 SEHNR, CDR2 FQNEAQ (reference sequence). CDR3 amino acids: CASSPRGDQETQYF. CDR3 nucleotide sequence: TGTGCCAGCAGCCCACGGGGGGATCAGGAGACCCAGTACTTC. The full variable domain, its missing parts supplied by reference TRBV7-9 and TRBJ2-5, is DTGVSQNPRHKITKRGQNVTFRCDPISEHNRLYWYRQTLGQGPEFLTYFQNEAQLEKSRLLSDRFSAERPKGSFSTLEIQRTEQGDSAMYLCASSPRGDQETQYFGPGTRLLVL.

Points on this clonotype: This is likely a read error, given that the CDR3 carries no conserved phenylalanine or tryptophan at its end. The genes are TRBV6-5 and TRBJ2-5; D possibly corresponds to TRBD1 (6 bases). Germline-derived CDR1 and CDR2 are MNHEY and SVGAGI. CDR3 size: 14 residues. CDR3 sequence reads: CASSYGIQGETQYL. The CDR3 bases are TGTGCCAGTAGTTACGGGATCCAGGGGGAGACCCAGTACTTA.

Remarks on this clonotype: Just one base apart from a much larger clone, this may be a read error. The J gene is TRBJ1-3, the V gene TRBV7-9, with 8 positions matching TRBD1. The CDR3 is made up of 16 amino acids. Germline loops: CDR1 SEHNR, CDR2 FQNEAQ (reference sequence). CDR3 nucleotide sequence: TGTGCCAGCTGCTTAGACAGGGGTGGACTTGGAAACACCATATATTTT. Encoded protein: CASCLDRGGLGNTIYF.

This clonotype has a count of ten or more. V and J are TRBV28 and TRBJ2-7; D uncertain. CDR1 is MDHEN, CDR2 SYDVKM, per germline. This CDR3 region has 12 residues. Trimming took off 8 bases at V and 5 bases at J, with 13 bases between the two ends. CDR3 coding DNA: TGTGCCAGCGGACCCTTTAGGGACGAGCAGTACTTC. This gives the protein CASGPFRDEQYF.

This clonotype was detected ten times or more. J is TRBJ1-1 and V is TRBV5-4; tentative D call: TRBD1 (6 bases). CDR1 SGHNT and CDR2 YYREEE come from the germline V gene (reference sequence). Trimming shortened V by 3 bases and J by 5 bases, and 20 bases separated the two germline ends. The CDR3 sequence is 16 residues long. The CDR3 DNA follows: TGTGCCAGCAGCTGGGAACGCCGGGGTACAGGGACTGAAGCTTTCTTT. As protein: CASSWERRGTGTEAFF. Complete variable domain (other parts from reference TRBV5-4 and TRBJ1-1): ETGVTQSPTHLIKTRGQQVTLRCSSQSGHNTVSWYQQALGQGPQFIFQYYREEENGRGNFPPRFSGLQFPNYSSELNVNALELDDSALYLCASSWERRGTGTEAFFGQGTRLTVV.

The rearrangement joins TRBV5-4 to TRBJ1-5; unclear D gene. This CDR3 has 14 residues. Germline-derived CDR1 and CDR2 are SGHNT and YYREEE (reference sequence). The CDR3 loop reads CLSSLGGSNQPQHF. The CDR3 nucleotides are TGTCTCAGCAGTTTGGGTGGAAGCAATCAGCCCCAGCATTTT.

Notes on this clonotype: A much larger clone differs by one base, so this may be a read error. V usage is TRBV28 and J usage is TRBJ1-5; 7 bases are shared with TRBD1. Trimming at V came to 6 bases and at J to 7 bases, leaving 9 bases not matched to a gene. In germline, CDR1 is MDHEN, CDR2 SYDVKM. CDR3 length: 14 amino acids. The CDR3 loop reads CASRPQGVVQPQHF. The CDR3, as DNA: TGTGCCAGCAGACCTCAGGGGGTAGTACAGCCCCAGCATTTT.

This clonotype has just a few counts. The chain links TRBV5-1 to TRBJ2-1, with TRBD2 identical over 12 bases. This CDR3 has 17 amino acids. Unmatched junction bases numbered 5, after V lost 4 bases and J lost 0 bases. Per the germline V gene, CDR1 is SGHRS and CDR2 is YFSETQ. The CDR3 nucleotides read TGCGCCAGCAGCGGGAAGACTAGCGGGAGCTCCTACAATGAGCAGTTCTTC. Its protein product is CASSGKTSGSSYNEQFF.

The rearrangement uses TRBV20-1 and TRBJ2-1, with TRBD2 matching over 8 bases. The junction had 6 bases not matched to a gene; V was cut back by 3 bases and J by 2 bases. CDR1 is DFQATT, CDR2 SNEGSKA, per germline (reference sequence). This CDR3 spans 15 amino acids. DNA of the CDR3: TGCAGTGCTAGTGAGGCGGGAGGCCCCTACAATGAGCAGTTCTTC. It translates to CSASEAGGPYNEQFF.

A word on this clonotype: A much larger clone differs from this one at a single base, so this may be a read error. The chain joins TRBV24-1 to TRBJ1-2; D is unresolved. V lost 6 bases and J 7 bases, leaving 11 bases between the germline ends. In germline, CDR1 is KGHDR, CDR2 SFDVKD. The CDR3 loop spans 12 amino acids. CDR3 sequence: CATSIWELGYTF. The CDR3 nucleotides read TGTGCCACCAGTATATGGGAACTTGGCTACACCTTC.

V usage is TRBV4-2 and J usage is TRBJ2-3; 7 bases map to TRBD2. V lost 2 bases to trimming and J lost 1 base; unmatched junction nucleotides: 6. The CDR3 spans 16 residues. CDR1 is LGHNA, CDR2 YNFKEQ, per germline. For the CDR3, the DNA is TGTGCCAGCAGCCAAACCCAAGGGAGGGGCACAGATACGCAGTATTTT. It translates to CASSQTQGRGTDTQYF.

This clonotype was seen once. The rearrangement uses TRBV2 and TRBJ2-3; D is unclear. Trimming pared 8 bases from V and 3 bases from J, leaving 6 bases between. The CDR3 consists of 11 residues. From germline, CDR1 is SNHLY and CDR2 FYNNEI. CDR3 sequence (DNA): TGTGCCAGCTGTTCTACAGATACGCAGTATTTT. It specifies CASCSTDTQYF.

As concerns this clonotype: The junction differs from germline at one of its ends, possibly a read error. The chain combines TRBV6-2 or TRBV6-3 with TRBJ2-3, with 7 bases fitting TRBD2. The CDR3 runs to 16 residues. Germline-derived CDR1 and CDR2 are MNHEY and SVGEGT. Here the CDR3 DNA reads TGTGCAAGCAGTTACGGAGGCGGGGGACTCCAGGATATGCAGTATTTT. It translates to CASSYGGGGLQDMQYF.

The CDR3 sequence: CSVGTGGSSEKLFF. For the CDR3, the DNA is TGCAGCGTTGGGACAGGGGGAAGTAGTGAAAAACTGTTTTTT. The genes are TRBV29-1 and TRBJ1-4; 10 nucleotides align to TRBD1. This CDR3 spans 14 amino acids. V shed 4 bases, J shed 7 bases, and the junction held 6 bases outside the gene matches. In germline, CDR1 is SQVTM, CDR2 ANQGSEA.

This clonotype was picked up a small number of times. A read error is possible here, since a much larger clone lies one base away. The genes are TRBV4-2 and TRBJ2-7; TRBD2 agrees at 8 bases. This CDR3 is 15 amino acids long. In germline, CDR1 is LGHNA, CDR2 YNFKEQ. In nucleotides, the CDR3 is TGTGTCAGCAGCCAAAGCGGGAGCTCCTCCTACGAGCAGTACTTC. It specifies CVSSQSGSSSYEQYF.

A word on this clonotype: Since no conserved phenylalanine or tryptophan closes the CDR3, a read error is the likely cause. It is unclear where the CDR3 begins or ends on the DNA, so no DNA is shown, and the CDR3 is as TCRdb lists it. The chain recombines TRBV11-2 with TRBJ2-7. Germline assignment: CDR1 SGHAT and CDR2 FQNNGV. The CDR3 is 14 amino acids in total, end residues counted. The CDR3 reads CASSIYMDRYEQHL.

This clonotype appeared many times. The J gene is TRBJ2-1, the V gene TRBV6-5; 7 positions match TRBD2. CDR1 MNHEY and CDR2 SVGAGI come from the germline V gene. Trimming at V came to 6 bases and at J to 0 bases, leaving 14 bases not matched to a gene. The CDR3 length is 18 residues. CDR3: CASRARMTSLSSYNEQFF. In DNA form, the CDR3 reads TGTGCCAGCAGAGCCAGGATGACTAGCCTGAGCTCCTACAATGAGCAGTTCTTC.

This rearrangement joins TRBV5-1 to TRBJ2-7, with D unresolved. Germline V gives CDR1 SGHRS, CDR2 YFSETQ. Trimming removed 7 bases from V and 4 bases from J, with 24 bases in between. CDR3 length equals 16 residues. The CDR3 sequence is CASGTYPADPSYEQYF. In DNA form, the CDR3 reads TGCGCCAGCGGCACCTATCCGGCAGACCCCTCATACGAGCAGTACTTC.

To note about this clonotype: At one end the junction does not follow the germline gene, possibly because of a read error. This sequence joins TRBV4-2 and TRBJ2-5; 9 nucleotides align to TRBD2. The CDR3 loop spans 16 amino acids. Per the germline V gene, CDR1 is LGHNA and CDR2 is YNFKEQ. The CDR3 bases are TGTACCAGCACCCAAGATACAGCGGGGGGTGGTAAGACCCAGTACTTC. This codes for CTSTQDTAGGGKTQYF.

Details on this clonotype: Its ends do not fully match the called genes, so a read error is possible. The rearrangement links TRBV7-9 to TRBJ2-5; 8 nucleotides agree with TRBD2. The CDR3 consists of 16 residues. The V gene's germline CDR1 is SEHNR and CDR2 FQNEAQ (reference sequence). CDR3 residues: CASSLPQAGALESQYF. DNA for the CDR3: TGTGCCAGCAGCTTACCCCAAGCGGGAGCGCTAGAGAGCCAGTACTTC.

Details on this clonotype: At one of its ends the junction is not consistent with the germline gene, which may arise from a read error. This sequence joins TRBV6-1 and TRBJ1-5; D is ambiguous. The CDR3 consists of 16 residues. Per germline, CDR1 MNHNS and CDR2 SASEGT. The CDR3 DNA sequence: TGTACCAGCAGTGATAGGACGGGAACCCCCAGTCAGCCCAAGCATTTT. Amino acids: CTSSDRTGTPSQPKHF.

This clonotype was found many times. The V gene is TRBV12-3 or TRBV12-4, the J gene TRBJ1-4, with 9 bases that match TRBD1. The CDR3 consists of 16 residues. With V trimmed by 5 bases and J by 7 bases, 11 bases remained unmatched. CDR3 protein: CASSHTSGTGSEKLFF. The CDR3 DNA reads as TGTGCCAGCAGTCACACCTCCGGGACAGGGTCTGAAAAACTGTTTTTT.

This clonotype has at least ten counts. Germline is not matched at one junction end, which may reflect a read error. This rearrangement joins TRBV11-2 to TRBJ2-3, with TRBD1 matching over 8 bases. The CDR3 length is 13 residues. Per the germline V gene, CDR1 is SGHAT and CDR2 is FQNNGV. CDR3 in DNA: TGCGCCAGCAGTTTGACAGGGGCAGATACGCAGTATTTT. The encoded protein is CASSLTGADTQYF.

The CDR3 reads CASSLPNTEAFF. Written as DNA, the CDR3 is TGTGCCAGCTCGTTACCAAACACTGAAGCTTTCTTT. The chain couples TRBV25-1 to TRBJ1-1, with D hard to call. The CDR3 spans 12 residues. V lost 8 bases and J 2 bases, leaving 9 bases between the germline ends. Germline V CDR1 and CDR2: MGHDK, SYGVNS.

A remark on this clonotype: One base away lies a much larger clone, so this may be a sequencing read error. The rearrangement links TRBV2 to TRBJ1-5; unclear D gene. Trimming stripped 2 bases from V and 1 base from J, with 3 bases between. The length of the CDR3 is 13 residues. The germline gives CDR1 SNHLY, CDR2 FYNNEI. This CDR3 is CASSEKSNQPQHF. The DNA for the CDR3 is TGTGCCAGCAGTGAAAAAAGCAATCAGCCCCAGCATTTT.

Turning to this clonotype: Germline and junction disagree at one end, which may indicate a read error. The genes are TRBV5-1 and TRBJ2-2; D not resolved. The CDR3 is 16 amino acids. Germline CDR1 reads SGHRS; CDR2 reads YFSETQ. The CDR3 here is CANSFNGPDFTGELFF. Written as DNA, the CDR3 is TGCGCCAACAGCTTTAATGGGCCCGACTTCACCGGGGAGCTGTTTTTT.